Following are 16 T cell receptor beta chains from one sample sequenced in a study of shared clonotypes between healthy human individuals. The method was immunoSEQ multiplex PCR; TCRdb's version includes in-frame clones alone and lacks a portion of them. The sample records 2 million to 3 million clones, 80% to 95% being singletons. Sequenced input: naive CD4+ T cells from PBMCs. Subset reported: CD45RA+ positively selected. The receptors were sampled from a man aged 18 to 30 in good health. Some clones in this sample may be carry-over from other donors' samples.

V is TRBV4-1 and J is TRBJ2-4; D may match TRBD1 or TRBD2 (5 bases each). V lost 0 bases to trimming and J lost 0 bases, with 9 bases between them. This CDR3 is built from 16 residues. Germline V gives CDR1 MGHRA, CDR2 YSYEKL. The CDR3 coding sequence is TGCGCCAGCAGCCAAGAGGTGAGGGGAGCCAAAAACATTCAGTACTTC. Amino acid sequence: CASSQEVRGAKNIQYF.

The CDR3 bases are TGTGCCAGCAGCTTAAGGGGCGGCGGGGGGTATGGCTACACCTTC. It codes for CASSLRGGGGYGYTF. The rearrangement uses TRBV7-8 and TRBJ1-2, with D maybe TRBD1 (5 bases). The CDR3 covers 15 residues. Germline V gene data show CDR1 as SGHVS and CDR2 as FQNEAQ. V was shortened by 2 bases and J by 5 bases, with 15 bases between the two germline ends.

For this clone: One end of the junction fails to match germline, which may point to a read error. CDR3 coding DNA: TGCAGCGACCGGGACTCCAAAGGGAAATTTCATTTCTTC. It encodes CSDRDSKGKFHFF. This chain links TRBV29-1 with TRBJ2-7; a weak D match, TRBD2 (6 bases). Germline V lookup: CDR1 SQVTM, CDR2 ANQGSEA. The CDR3 runs 13 residues.

This clone has only a few counts. The chain links TRBV5-1 to TRBJ1-4; D unresolved. Germline V CDR1 and CDR2: SGHRS, YFSETQ. CDR3 length equals 18 residues. Trimming left V 0 bases short and J 8 bases short, with 23 bases between. Here the CDR3 reads CASSLAVGLGLDNEKLFF. The CDR3 region has the DNA TGCGCCAGCAGCTTGGCCGTCGGTTTGGGGTTGGATAACGAAAAACTGTTTTTT.

This chain connects TRBV29-1 to TRBJ2-2; 14 bases line up with TRBD2. The CDR3 length is 16 residues. V lost 6 bases to trimming and J lost 3 bases; unmatched junction nucleotides: 6. Germline-derived CDR1 and CDR2 are SQVTM and ANQGSEA. In DNA form, the CDR3 reads TGCAGCGTCACGACTAGCGGGAGGGCCTACACCGGGGAGCTGTTTTTT. Residues: CSVTTSGRAYTGELFF.

This clone was seen only once. The same CDR3 also results from other DNA sequences found in this sample. The V call is TRBV5-1, the J call TRBJ2-2; 7 bases line up with TRBD1. The V gene end was trimmed by 1 base and the J gene end by 4 bases; junction bases not matched to a gene: 1. Germline V gene sequence: CDR1 SGHRS, CDR2 YFSETQ. The CDR3 totals 14 residues. In DNA, the CDR3 is TGCGCCAGCAGCTTGTCAGGGGGCACCGGGGAGCTGTTTTTT. This translates into CASSLSGGTGELFF.

V and J are TRBV6-1 and TRBJ2-1, with 7 bases lining up with TRBD1. Trimming at V came to 6 bases and at J to 5 bases, leaving 13 bases not matched to a gene. The germline V gene has CDR1 MNHNS and CDR2 SASEGT. CDR3 length: 16 amino acids. CDR3 DNA sequence: TGTGCCAGCAGCGAAAAGAGGGGGCGCCGCAACAATGAGCAGTTCTTC. Its translation is CASSEKRGRRNNEQFF.

V and J are TRBV21-1 and TRBJ2-7; the DNA was not compared with TRBD1, the D call given in the table. TRBV21-1 is a documented pseudogene. CDR3 size: 17 residues. CDR3 loop: CASSKRTGKPFSYEQYF. CDR3 bases: TGTGCCAGCAGCAAGAGGACAGGCAAACCTTTTTCCTACGAGCAGTACTTC.

This sequence joins TRBV11-2 and TRBJ2-3, with 7 bases that match TRBD2. The CDR3 totals 14 residues. Germline-derived CDR1 and CDR2 are SGHAT and FQNNGV. With V trimmed by 1 base and J by 8 bases, 6 bases remained unmatched. The CDR3 reads CASSLASGTSTQYF. The CDR3 nucleotides read TGTGCCAGCAGCTTAGCTAGCGGTACAAGTACGCAGTATTTT.

This clone was seen just once. The rearrangement uses TRBV5-4 and TRBJ2-3, with D tentatively TRBD1 (6 bases). V shed 1 base and J shed 5 bases, with 11 bases lying between them. Germline V CDR1 and CDR2: SGHNT, YYREEE (reference sequence). The CDR3 extends over 14 amino acids. The chain's CDR3 is CASSLRWGQDTQYF. DNA for the CDR3: TGTGCCAGCAGCTTGAGGTGGGGGCAAGATACGCAGTATTTT.

The chain combines TRBV14 with TRBJ2-2, with D possibly being TRBD1 (6 bases). The length of the CDR3 is 11 residues. Trimming took off 4 bases at V and 12 bases at J, with 9 bases between the two ends. Germline V CDR1 and CDR2: SGHDN, FVKESK. This CDR3 reads CASSRGPKLFF. CDR3 bases: TGTGCCAGCAGCCGGGGGCCTAAGCTGTTTTTT.

This chain connects TRBV30 to TRBJ2-3; 7 nucleotides line up with TRBD2. Per germline, CDR1 GTSNPN and CDR2 SVGIG (reference sequence). The CDR3 spans 13 residues. V was pared by 2 bases and J by 6 bases, with 5 bases of the junction left unmatched. CDR3 loop: CAWSKGGSDTQYF. Here the CDR3 DNA reads TGTGCCTGGAGTAAGGGCGGGAGCGATACGCAGTATTTT.

CDR3 sequence (DNA): TGTGCCAGCAGCATACCCGGGACCCGAGGTTGGGAGCAGTTCTTC. Translation: CASSIPGTRGWEQFF. The chain has TRBV5-5 and TRBJ2-1; D is possibly TRBD1 or TRBD2 (5 bases each). This CDR3 is built from 15 residues. V was pared by 4 bases and J by 10 bases, with 21 bases between. Germline-derived CDR1 and CDR2 are SGHKS and YYEKEE (reference sequence).

The J gene is TRBJ1-5, the V gene TRBV30; no clear D gene. CDR1 is GTSNPN, CDR2 SVGIG, per germline (reference sequence). The length of the CDR3 is 12 residues. The ends were cut back, 2 bases at V and 5 bases at J, with 7 bases in the middle. The DNA for the CDR3 is TGTGCCTGGAGTAGGGTGGATCAGCCCCAGCATTTT. It encodes CAWSRVDQPQHF.

The chain couples TRBV28 to TRBJ2-7, with D tentatively TRBD2 (5 bases). Germline CDR1 and CDR2: MDHEN and SYDVKM. The CDR3 runs to 17 residues. V dropped 4 bases and J dropped 1 base, with 20 bases sitting between them. CDR3 bases: TGTGCCAGCAGTTACTTTACGAGACTACCCAATTCCTACGAGCAGTACTTC. This encodes CASSYFTRLPNSYEQYF. Full variable domain (remainder filled in from reference TRBV28 and TRBJ2-7): DVKVTQSSRYLVKRTGEKVFLECVQDMDHENMFWYRQDPGLGLRLIYFSYDVKMKEKGDIPEGYSVSREKKERFSLILESASTNQTSMYLCASSYFTRLPNSYEQYFGPGTRLTVT.

This chain links TRBV2 with TRBJ2-7; possibly TRBD2 for D (5 bases). CDR1 is SNHLY and CDR2 is FYNNEI in the germline V gene. There are 15 residues in the CDR3. V lost 0 bases to trimming and J lost 9 bases, with 18 bases between them. CDR3 sequence reads: CASSEALLTSQRQYF. The CDR3, as DNA: TGTGCCAGCAGTGAAGCGCTTCTAACTAGTCAGAGGCAGTACTTC.